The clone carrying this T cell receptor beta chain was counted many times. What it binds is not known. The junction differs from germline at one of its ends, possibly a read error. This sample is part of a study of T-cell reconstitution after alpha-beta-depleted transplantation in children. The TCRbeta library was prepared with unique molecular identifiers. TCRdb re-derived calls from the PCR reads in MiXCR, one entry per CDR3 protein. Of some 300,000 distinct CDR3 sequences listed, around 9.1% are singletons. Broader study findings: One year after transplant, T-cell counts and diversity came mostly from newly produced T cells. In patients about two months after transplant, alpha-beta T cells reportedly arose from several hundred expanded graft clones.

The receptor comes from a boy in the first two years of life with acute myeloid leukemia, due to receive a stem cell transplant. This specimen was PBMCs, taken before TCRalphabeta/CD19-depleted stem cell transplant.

CDR3 sequence: CASSRGNHETQYF. DNA for the CDR3: TGTGCCAGCAGTCGGGGGAACCACGAGACCCAGTACTTC. V gene TRBV6-1 combines with J gene TRBJ2-5; D is possibly TRBD2 (6 bases). The CDR3 sequence is 13 residues long. The V gene's germline CDR1 is MNHNS and CDR2 SASEGT.